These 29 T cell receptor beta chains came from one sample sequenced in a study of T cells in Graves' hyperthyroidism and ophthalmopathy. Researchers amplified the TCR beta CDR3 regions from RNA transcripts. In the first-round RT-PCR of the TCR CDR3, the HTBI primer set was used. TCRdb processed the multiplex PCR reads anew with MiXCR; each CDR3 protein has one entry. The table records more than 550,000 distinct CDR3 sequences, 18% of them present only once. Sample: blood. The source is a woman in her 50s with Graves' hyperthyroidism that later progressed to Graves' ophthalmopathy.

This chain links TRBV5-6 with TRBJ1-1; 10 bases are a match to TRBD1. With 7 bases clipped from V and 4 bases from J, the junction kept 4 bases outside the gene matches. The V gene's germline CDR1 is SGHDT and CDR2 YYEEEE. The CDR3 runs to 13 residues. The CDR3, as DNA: TGTGCCAGCGACAGGGGGCGGTCCACTGAAGCTTTCTTT. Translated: CASDRGRSTEAFF.

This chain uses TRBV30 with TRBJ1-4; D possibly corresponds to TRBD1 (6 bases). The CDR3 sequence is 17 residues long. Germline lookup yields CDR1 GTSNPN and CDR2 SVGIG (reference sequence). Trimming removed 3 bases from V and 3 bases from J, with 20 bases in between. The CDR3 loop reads CAWRLGYGGSANEKLFF. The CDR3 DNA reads TGTGCCTGGAGATTAGGATATGGGGGCTCGGCTAATGAAAAACTGTTTTTT.

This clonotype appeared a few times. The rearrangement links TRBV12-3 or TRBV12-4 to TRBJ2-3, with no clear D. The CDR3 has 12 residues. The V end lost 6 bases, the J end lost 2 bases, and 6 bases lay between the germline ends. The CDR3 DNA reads TGTGCCAGCAGGGAAGACACAGATACGCAGTATTTT. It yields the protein CASREDTDTQYF.

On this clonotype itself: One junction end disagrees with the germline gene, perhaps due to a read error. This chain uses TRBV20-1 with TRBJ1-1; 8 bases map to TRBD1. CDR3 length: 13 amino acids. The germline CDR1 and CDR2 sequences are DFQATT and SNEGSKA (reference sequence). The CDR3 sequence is CSARGQGWTEAFF. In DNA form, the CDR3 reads TGCAGTGCCAGAGGACAGGGCTGGACTGAAGCTTTCTTT.

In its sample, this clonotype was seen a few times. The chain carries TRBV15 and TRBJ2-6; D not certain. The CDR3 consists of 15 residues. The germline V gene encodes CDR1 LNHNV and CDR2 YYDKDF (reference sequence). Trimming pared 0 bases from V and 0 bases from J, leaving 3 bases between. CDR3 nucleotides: TGTGCCACCAGCAGAGACTTCTCTGGGGCCAACGTCCTGACTTTC. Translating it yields CATSRDFSGANVLTF.

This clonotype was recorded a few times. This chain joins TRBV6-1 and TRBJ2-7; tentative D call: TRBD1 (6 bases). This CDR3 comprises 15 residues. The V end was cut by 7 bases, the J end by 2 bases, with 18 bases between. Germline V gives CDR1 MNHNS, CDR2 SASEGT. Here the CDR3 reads CASTQGSALTYEQYF. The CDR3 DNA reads TGTGCCAGCACCCAGGGGTCTGCTTTGACCTACGAGCAGTACTTC.

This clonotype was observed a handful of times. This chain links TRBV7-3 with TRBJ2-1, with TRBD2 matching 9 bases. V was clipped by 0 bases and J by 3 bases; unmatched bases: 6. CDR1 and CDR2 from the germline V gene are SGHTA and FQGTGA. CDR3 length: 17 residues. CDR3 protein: CASSLTQRAGGYNEQFF. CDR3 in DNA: TGTGCCAGCAGCTTAACCCAAAGAGCGGGGGGCTACAATGAGCAGTTCTTC.

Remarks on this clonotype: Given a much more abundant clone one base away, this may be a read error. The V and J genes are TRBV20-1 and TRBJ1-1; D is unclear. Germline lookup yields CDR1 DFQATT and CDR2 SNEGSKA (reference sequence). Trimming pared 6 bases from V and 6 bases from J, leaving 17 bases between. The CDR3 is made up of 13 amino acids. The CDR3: CSAWIEGNPEAFF. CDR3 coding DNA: TGCAGTGCGTGGATAGAGGGAAACCCTGAAGCTTTCTTT.

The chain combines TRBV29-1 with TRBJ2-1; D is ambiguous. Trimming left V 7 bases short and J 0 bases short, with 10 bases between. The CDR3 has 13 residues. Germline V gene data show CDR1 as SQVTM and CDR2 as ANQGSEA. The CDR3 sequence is CSGGRNSYNEQFF. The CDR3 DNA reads TGCAGCGGCGGACGGAACTCCTACAATGAGCAGTTCTTC.

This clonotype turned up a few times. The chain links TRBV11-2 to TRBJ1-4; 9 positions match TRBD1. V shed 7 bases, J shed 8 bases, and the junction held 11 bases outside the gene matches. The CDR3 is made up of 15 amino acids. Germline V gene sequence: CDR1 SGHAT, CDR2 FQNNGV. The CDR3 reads CASNLQGALGEKLFF. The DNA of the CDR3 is TGTGCCAGCAATTTACAGGGGGCATTAGGGGAAAAACTGTTTTTT. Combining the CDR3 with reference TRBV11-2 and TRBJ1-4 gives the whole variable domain EAGVAQSPRYKIIEKRQSVAFWCNPISGHATLYWYQQILGQGPKLLIQFQNNGVVDDSQLPKDRFSAERLKGVDSTLKIQPAKLEDSAVYLCASNLQGALGEKLFFGSGTQLSVL.

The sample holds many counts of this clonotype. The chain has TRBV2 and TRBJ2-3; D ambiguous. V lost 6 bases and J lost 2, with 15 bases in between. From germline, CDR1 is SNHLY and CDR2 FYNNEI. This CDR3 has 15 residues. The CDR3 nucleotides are TGTGCCAGCAGCGAGGACCTAACAGCCACAGATACGCAGTATTTT. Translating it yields CASSEDLTATDTQYF.

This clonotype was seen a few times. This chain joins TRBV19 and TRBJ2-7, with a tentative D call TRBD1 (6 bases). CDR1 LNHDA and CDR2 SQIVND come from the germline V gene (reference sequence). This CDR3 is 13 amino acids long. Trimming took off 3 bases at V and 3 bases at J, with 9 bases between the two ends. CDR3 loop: CASSISRGYEQYF. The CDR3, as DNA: TGTGCCAGTAGTATCTCCAGGGGCTACGAGCAGTACTTC.

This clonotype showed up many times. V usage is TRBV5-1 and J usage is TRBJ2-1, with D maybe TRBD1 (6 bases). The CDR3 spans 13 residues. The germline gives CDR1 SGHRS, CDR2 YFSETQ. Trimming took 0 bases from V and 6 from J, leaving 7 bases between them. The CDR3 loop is CASSLDRVNEQFF. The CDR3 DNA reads TGCGCCAGCAGCTTGGACAGGGTCAATGAGCAGTTCTTC.

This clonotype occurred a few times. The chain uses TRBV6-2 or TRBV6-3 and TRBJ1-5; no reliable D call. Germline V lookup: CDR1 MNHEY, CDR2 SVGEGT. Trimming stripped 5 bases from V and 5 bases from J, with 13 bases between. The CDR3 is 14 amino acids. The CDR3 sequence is CASSGPITDQPQHF. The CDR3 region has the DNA TGTGCCAGCAGTGGGCCTATTACCGATCAGCCCCAGCATTTT.

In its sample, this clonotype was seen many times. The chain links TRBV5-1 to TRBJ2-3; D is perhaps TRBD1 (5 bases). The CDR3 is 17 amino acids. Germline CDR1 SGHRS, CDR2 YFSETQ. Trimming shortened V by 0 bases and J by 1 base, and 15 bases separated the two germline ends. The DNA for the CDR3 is TGCGCCAGCAGCTTGGGGGCAGGGAATCGGGGCACAGATACGCAGTATTTT. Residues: CASSLGAGNRGTDTQYF.

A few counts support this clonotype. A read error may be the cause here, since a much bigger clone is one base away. This chain's CDR3 is CASSQEERKALF. The CDR3 region has the DNA TGTGCCAGCAGCCAAGAGGAGAGGAAAGCTCTCTTT. The chain carries TRBV3-1 and TRBJ1-1, with unresolved D. In germline, CDR1 is LGHDT, CDR2 YNNKEL (reference sequence). This CDR3 has 12 amino acids. The complete variable domain, with remaining parts taken from reference TRBV3-1 and TRBJ1-1, reads DTAVSQTPKYLVTQMGNDKSIKCEQNLGHDTMYWYKQDSKKFLKIMFSYNNKELIINETVPNRFSPKSPDKAHLNLHINSLELGDSAVYFCASSQEERKALFGQGTRLTVV.

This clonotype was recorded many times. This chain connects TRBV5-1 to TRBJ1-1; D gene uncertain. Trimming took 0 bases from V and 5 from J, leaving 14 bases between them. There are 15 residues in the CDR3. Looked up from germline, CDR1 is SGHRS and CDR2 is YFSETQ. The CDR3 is CASSLGASSETEAFF. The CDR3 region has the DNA TGCGCCAGCAGCTTGGGCGCCTCGTCTGAGACTGAAGCTTTCTTT.

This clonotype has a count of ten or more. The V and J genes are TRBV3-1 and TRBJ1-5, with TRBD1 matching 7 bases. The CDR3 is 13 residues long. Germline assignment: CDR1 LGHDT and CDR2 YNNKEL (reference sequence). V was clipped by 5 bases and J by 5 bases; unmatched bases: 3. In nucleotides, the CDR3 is TGTGCCAGCAGCGTAGGACAGGATCAGCCCCAGCATTTT. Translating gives CASSVGQDQPQHF.

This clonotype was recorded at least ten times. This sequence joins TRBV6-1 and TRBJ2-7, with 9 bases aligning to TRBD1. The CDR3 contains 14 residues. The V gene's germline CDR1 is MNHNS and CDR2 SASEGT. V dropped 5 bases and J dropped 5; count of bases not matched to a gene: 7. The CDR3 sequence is CASSRTRDRDEQYF. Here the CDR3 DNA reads TGTGCCAGCAGTCGAACCCGGGACAGGGACGAGCAGTACTTC.

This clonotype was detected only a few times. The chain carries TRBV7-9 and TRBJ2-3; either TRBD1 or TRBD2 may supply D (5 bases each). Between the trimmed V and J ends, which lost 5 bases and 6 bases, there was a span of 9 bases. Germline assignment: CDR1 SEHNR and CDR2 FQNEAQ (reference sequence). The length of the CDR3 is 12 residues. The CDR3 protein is CASSEGKDTQYF. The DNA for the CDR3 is TGTGCCAGCAGCGAGGGGAAGGATACGCAGTATTTT.

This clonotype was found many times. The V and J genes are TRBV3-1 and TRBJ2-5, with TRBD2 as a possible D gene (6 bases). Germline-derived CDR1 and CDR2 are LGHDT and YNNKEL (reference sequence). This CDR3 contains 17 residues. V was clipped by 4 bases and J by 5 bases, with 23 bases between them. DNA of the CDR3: TGTGCCAGCAGCCGCAAACCCGGGACTCCTGGGGACGAGACCCAGTACTTC. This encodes CASSRKPGTPGDETQYF.

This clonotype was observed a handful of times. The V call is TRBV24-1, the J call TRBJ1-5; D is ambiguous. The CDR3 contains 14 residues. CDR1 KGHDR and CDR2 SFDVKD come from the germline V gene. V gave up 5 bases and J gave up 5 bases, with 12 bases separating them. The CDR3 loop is CATSGHWDDQPQHF. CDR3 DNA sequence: TGTGCCACCAGTGGGCACTGGGATGATCAGCCCCAGCATTTT.

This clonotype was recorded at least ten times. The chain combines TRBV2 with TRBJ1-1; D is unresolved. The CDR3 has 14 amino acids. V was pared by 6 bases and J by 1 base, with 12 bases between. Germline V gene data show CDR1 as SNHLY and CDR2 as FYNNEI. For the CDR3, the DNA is TGTGCCAGCAGCGATGTCGGGCCGAACACTGAAGCTTTCTTT. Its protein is CASSDVGPNTEAFF.

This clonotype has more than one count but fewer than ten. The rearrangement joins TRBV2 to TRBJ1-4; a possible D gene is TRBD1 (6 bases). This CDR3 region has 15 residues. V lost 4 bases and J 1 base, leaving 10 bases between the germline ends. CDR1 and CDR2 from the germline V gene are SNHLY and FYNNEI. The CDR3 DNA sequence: TGTGCCAGCAGTGGCCGGGGGCAAACTAATGAAAAACTGTTTTTT. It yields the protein CASSGRGQTNEKLFF.

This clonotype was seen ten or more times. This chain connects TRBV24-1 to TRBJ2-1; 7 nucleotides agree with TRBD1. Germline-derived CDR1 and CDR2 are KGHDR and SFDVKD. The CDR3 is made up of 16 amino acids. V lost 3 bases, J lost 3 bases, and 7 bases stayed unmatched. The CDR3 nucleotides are TGTGCCACCAGTGATCAAGGACAGGACGACTACAATGAGCAGTTCTTC. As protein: CATSDQGQDDYNEQFF.

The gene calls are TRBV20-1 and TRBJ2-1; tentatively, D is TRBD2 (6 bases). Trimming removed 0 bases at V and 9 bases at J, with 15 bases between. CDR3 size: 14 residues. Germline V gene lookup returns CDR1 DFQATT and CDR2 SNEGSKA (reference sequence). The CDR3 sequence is CSARDTGVGFEQFF. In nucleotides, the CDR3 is TGCAGTGCTAGAGACACGGGGGTCGGTTTTGAGCAGTTCTTC.

This CDR3 is CASSLTSGGMDEQFF. CDR3 coding DNA: TGTGCCAGCAGTCTTACTAGCGGGGGGATGGATGAGCAGTTCTTC. The rearrangement links TRBV11-3 to TRBJ2-1; TRBD2 matches at 12 bases. Germline CDR1 and CDR2: SGHNT and YENEEA. The V gene end was trimmed by 6 bases and the J gene end by 8 bases; junction bases not matched to a gene: 8. The CDR3 contains 15 residues.

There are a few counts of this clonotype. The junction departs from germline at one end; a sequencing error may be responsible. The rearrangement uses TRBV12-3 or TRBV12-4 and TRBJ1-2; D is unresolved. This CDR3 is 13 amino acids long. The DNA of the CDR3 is TGTGCCAGCAGTTTGGGGAACCTCTATGGCTACGCCTTC. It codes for CASSLGNLYGYAF.

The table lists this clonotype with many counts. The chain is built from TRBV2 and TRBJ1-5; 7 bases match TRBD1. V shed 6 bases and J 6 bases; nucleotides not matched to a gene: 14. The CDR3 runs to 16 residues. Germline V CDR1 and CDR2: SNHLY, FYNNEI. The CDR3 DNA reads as TGTGCCAGCAGCGCACAGGGGAGAGTTTTTGGTCAGCCCCAGCATTTT. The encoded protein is CASSAQGRVFGQPQHF. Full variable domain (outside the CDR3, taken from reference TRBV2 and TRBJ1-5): EPEVTQTPSHQVTQMGQEVILRCVPISNHLYFYWYRQILGQKVEFLVSFYNNEISEKSEIFDDQFSVERPDGSNFTLKIRSTKLEDSAMYFCASSAQGRVFGQPQHFGDGTRLSIL.